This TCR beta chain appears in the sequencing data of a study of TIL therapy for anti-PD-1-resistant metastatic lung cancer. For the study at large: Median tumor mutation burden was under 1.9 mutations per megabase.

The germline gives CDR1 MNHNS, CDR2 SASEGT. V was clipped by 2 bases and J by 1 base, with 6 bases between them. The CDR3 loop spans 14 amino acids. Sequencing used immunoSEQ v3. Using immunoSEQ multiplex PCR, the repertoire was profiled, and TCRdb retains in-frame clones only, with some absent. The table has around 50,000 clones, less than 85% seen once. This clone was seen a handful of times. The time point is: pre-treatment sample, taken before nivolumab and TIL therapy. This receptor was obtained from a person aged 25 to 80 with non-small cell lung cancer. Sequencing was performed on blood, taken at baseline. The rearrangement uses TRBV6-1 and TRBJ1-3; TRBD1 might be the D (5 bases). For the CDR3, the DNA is TGTGCCAGCAGTGAAAGGGGATCTGGAAACACCATATATTTT. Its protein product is CASSERGSGNTIYF.